This TCR beta chain was sequenced for a study of blood T cells in healthy people across ages. A J-beta primer mix and a sample-barcoded 5' primer were used in a second PCR of roughly 6 to 11 cycles. Using its own MiXCR run on the 5' RACE reads, TCRdb lists one record per CDR3 protein. There are about 1.8 million distinct CDR3 sequences in the sample; roughly 52% occur only once, and over 2% lies in the top ten. Germline V lookup: CDR1 MNHNS, CDR2 SASEGT. The J segment lost 8 bases and the V segment lost 6 bases, leaving 19 bases of the junction unmatched. The CDR3 length is 17 residues. Sequencing input: blood. The chain combines TRBV6-1 with TRBJ2-5; the match to TRBD2 covers 9 bases. This sequence was found in a woman in her thirties or forties in good health. CDR3: CASSSGGLAGSERTQYF. The CDR3 region has the DNA TGTGCCAGCAGCTCTGGCGGGCTAGCGGGGAGCGAGAGAACCCAGTACTTC.